This T cell receptor beta chain was captured by sequencing in a study of blood T cell repertoires in COVID-19. About the study: PBMCs, B-cell-depleted T cells, or T cells provided the cDNA or gDNA that made up the material.

The germline V gene has CDR1 SGHDT and CDR2 YYEEEE. CDR3 length equals 16 residues. V shed 4 bases and J 5 bases; nucleotides not matched to a gene: 11. Per the study methods: By means of reference gene primer amplification, nucleated cell counts were estimated. The repertoire was sequenced with immunoSEQ multiplex PCR; TCRdb's copy has only in-frame clones and lacks some. The D gene and trimming were derived from the DNA, and the V and J assignments and clone size from that table. The data show over 200,000 clones, approximately 89% seen once. Cohorts were based on clinical histories the participants reported.

This receptor was obtained from a woman aged 40 to 49 with acute COVID-19. The sequenced sample consisted of PBMCs or T cells enriched from blood (not recorded which). The chain carries TRBV5-6 and TRBJ2-5; 10 bases are shared with TRBD1. The CDR3 protein is CASSRLDRGNGETQYF. DNA for the CDR3: TGTGCCAGCAGCCGGTTGGACAGGGGGAATGGGGAGACCCAGTACTTC.